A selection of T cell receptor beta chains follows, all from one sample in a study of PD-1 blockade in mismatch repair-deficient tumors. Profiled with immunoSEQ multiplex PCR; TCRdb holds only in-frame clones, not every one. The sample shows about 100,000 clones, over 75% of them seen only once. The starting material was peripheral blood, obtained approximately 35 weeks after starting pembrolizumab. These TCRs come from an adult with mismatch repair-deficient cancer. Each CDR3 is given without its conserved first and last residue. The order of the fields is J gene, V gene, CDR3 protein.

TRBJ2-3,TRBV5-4,ASTHGTSGRWADTQY
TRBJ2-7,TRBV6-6,ASSGLGGTHEQY
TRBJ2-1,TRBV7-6,ASSERDSPNEQF
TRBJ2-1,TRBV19,ASSMGTQDEQF
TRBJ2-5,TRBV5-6,ASSWGTGSTTTSEKY
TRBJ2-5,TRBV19,ASRPGLADRETQY
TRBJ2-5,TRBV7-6,ASSPGQGVRETQY
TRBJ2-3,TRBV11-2,ASSLGPGTQY
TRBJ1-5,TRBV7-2,ASSLVGQGVGSNQPQH
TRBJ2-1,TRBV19,ASSIATLYNEQF
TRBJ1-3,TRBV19,ASAGTGGLISGNTIY
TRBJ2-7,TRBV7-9,ASSSQGADEQY
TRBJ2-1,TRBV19,ASSILLGSYNEQF
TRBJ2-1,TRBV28,ASQRTNNEQF
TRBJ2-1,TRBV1,TSSTSASGKDNEQF
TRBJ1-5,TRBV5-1,ASSLGQGDQPQH
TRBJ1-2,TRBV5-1,ASSTGTGIYGYT
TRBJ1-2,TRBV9,ASSALDRGPGDIRYT
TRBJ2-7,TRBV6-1,ASSHDRGASYEQY
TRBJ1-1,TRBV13,ASSSRGRNSEAF
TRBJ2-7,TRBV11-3,ASSPQAGAGEQY
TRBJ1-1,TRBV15,ATSRAMVAPSSAEAF
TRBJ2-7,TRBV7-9,ASSLGTYNRY
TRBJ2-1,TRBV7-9,ASRDRYNEQF
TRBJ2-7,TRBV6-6,ASSPGGFYEQY
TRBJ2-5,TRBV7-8,ASSLAVGLGYQETQY
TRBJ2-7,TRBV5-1,ASSLETSGIDEQY
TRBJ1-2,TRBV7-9,ASSLLLGGYT
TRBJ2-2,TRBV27,ASRSPAGELF
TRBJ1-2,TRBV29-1,SVEDREYGYT
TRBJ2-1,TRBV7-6,ASSENTGTPGDEQF
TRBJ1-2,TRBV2,ATQGQGVEGYT
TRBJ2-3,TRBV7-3,ASSLGLAGGTDTQY
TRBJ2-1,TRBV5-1,ASSLAGTYNEQF
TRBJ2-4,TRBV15,ATSSWTGGAKNIQY
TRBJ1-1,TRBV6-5,ASQMTGNTEAF
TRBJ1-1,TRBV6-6,ASSIGGGMNTEAF
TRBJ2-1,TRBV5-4,ASSLGGRALYGNNEQF
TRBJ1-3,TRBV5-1,ASSRGESSGNTIY